Listed below are T cell receptor beta chains from one sample, sequenced in a study of cytotoxic CD8 clonotypes in ibrutinib-treated CLL. Libraries were prepared by immunoSEQ multiplex PCR; TCRdb keeps only in-frame clonotypes and omits some of them. The sample records tens of thousands of clones, about half being singletons. This specimen consisted of PBMCs, obtained before ibrutinib treatment. The origin of the receptors is a human donor with chronic lymphocytic leukemia. The CDR3 runs from the conserved cysteine through the conserved F or W. The D gene is left open where the match is weak. Size tells how often a clone was seen (once, few, many) or the class of an expanded clone, and some rows leave it out.

size,D,J,V,DNA,CDR3
NA,NA,TRBJ2-7,TRBV10-1,TGCGCCAGCAGTGAGTCGGTTGGTGGGGGCTACGAGCAGTACTTC,CASSESVGGGYEQYF
NA,TRBD1,TRBJ1-4,TRBV29-1,TGCAGCGTTGCTATACAGGGGGCCCCCAATGAAAAACTGTTTTTT,CSVAIQGAPNEKLFF
NA,NA,TRBJ2-1,TRBV6-6,TGTGCCAGCACCTCTCAGACAGACCTCTCCTACAATGAGCAGTTCTTC,CASTSQTDLSYNEQFF
few,NA,TRBJ1-1,TRBV6-5,TGTGCCAGCAGTAGACGAAGGACAAGGAACACTGAAGCTTTCTTT,CASSRRRTRNTEAFF
NA,NA,TRBJ2-6,TRBV28,TGTGCCAGCAGACAGACCCTCTCTGGGGCCAACGTCCTGACTTTC,CASRQTLSGANVLTF
once,TRBD2,TRBJ2-2,TRBV11-2,TGTGCCAGCAGCAGTAGCGGGGGAACCGGGGAGCTGTTTTTT,CASSSSGGTGELFF
few,NA,TRBJ2-7,TRBV28,TGTGCCAGCAGTTTTTTAGGCTCGGATTACTCCTACGAGCAGTACTTC,CASSFLGSDYSYEQYF
NA,NA,TRBJ1-6,TRBV5-4,TGTGCCAGCAGCTTTATGTCAGGTCGTAATTCACCCCTCCACTTT,CASSFMSGRNSPLHF
few,NA,TRBJ1-2,TRBV6-4,TGTGCCAGGGTGAGGGAGGGAGACTATGGCTACACCTTC,CARVREGDYGYTF
NA,NA,TRBJ2-5,TRBV9,TGTGCCAGCAGCGTAGCGGGGCAAGAGACCCAGTACTTC,CASSVAGQETQYF
medium-sized,TRBD1,TRBJ2-7,TRBV2,TGTGCCAGCGCTCGGGACAGTGGAAATTACGAGCAGTACTTC,CASARDSGNYEQYF
NA,TRBD1,TRBJ1-6,TRBV27,TGTGCCAGCAGTCCAACAGGGGGAGATTCACCCCTCCACTTT,CASSPTGGDSPLHF
NA,TRBD2,TRBJ2-3,TRBV7-3,TGTGCCAGCAGCTCAGCACTAGCGCCGCATACGCAGTATTTT,CASSSALAPHTQYF
NA,NA,TRBJ1-6,TRBV6-6,TGTGCCAGCAATCCGACAGAGGCTAATTCACCCCTCCACTTT,CASNPTEANSPLHF
many,NA,TRBJ1-6,TRBV28,TGTGCCAGCAGTCCTCTCCTCCGGAGTAATTCACCCCTCCACTTT,CASSPLLRSNSPLHF
NA,TRBD1,TRBJ2-3,TRBV7-9,TGTGCCAGCAGCTTAGCGCAGGGGGTCACGCAGTATTTT,CASSLAQGVTQYF
NA,NA,TRBJ2-2,TRBV10-3,TGTGCCATCAGTGCCGAAGTCGGGGAGCTGTTTTTT,CAISAEVGELFF
few,TRBD2,TRBJ2-2,TRBV7-3,TGTGCCAGCAGCTCTAGCGGGAACACCGGGGAGCTGTTTTTT,CASSSSGNTGELFF
NA,NA,TRBJ1-1,TRBV18,TGTGCCAGCTCACCGGGGTCGAACACTGAAGCTTTCTTT,CASSPGSNTEAFF
few,NA,TRBJ2-7,TRBV27,TGTGCCAGCAGTTCAGCGGACAGGGAGGGGGCCGAGCAGTACTTC,CASSSADREGAEQYF
NA,TRBD1,TRBJ2-7,TRBV7-8,TGTGCCAGCAGCTTAGCGAGGGGGCTCTCCGAGCAGTACTTC,CASSLARGLSEQYF
NA,TRBD1,TRBJ1-1,TRBV2,TGTGCCAGCAGTGACGCTACAGGGGGCGGTGAAGCTTTCTTT,CASSDATGGGEAFF
few,NA,TRBJ2-2,TRBV7-2,TGTGCCAGCAGCCCCGGGGGCAAGGCCCCCGCCGGGGAGCTGTTTTTT,CASSPGGKAPAGELFF
NA,TRBD1,TRBJ2-5,TRBV5-1,TGCGCCAGCAGCTCCGGGACAGGGAAAGAGACCCAGTACTTC,CASSSGTGKETQYF
NA,NA,TRBJ2-3,TRBV7-3,TGTGCCAGCAGCCCGATGGGGACACCCTACACAGATACGCAGTATTTT,CASSPMGTPYTDTQYF